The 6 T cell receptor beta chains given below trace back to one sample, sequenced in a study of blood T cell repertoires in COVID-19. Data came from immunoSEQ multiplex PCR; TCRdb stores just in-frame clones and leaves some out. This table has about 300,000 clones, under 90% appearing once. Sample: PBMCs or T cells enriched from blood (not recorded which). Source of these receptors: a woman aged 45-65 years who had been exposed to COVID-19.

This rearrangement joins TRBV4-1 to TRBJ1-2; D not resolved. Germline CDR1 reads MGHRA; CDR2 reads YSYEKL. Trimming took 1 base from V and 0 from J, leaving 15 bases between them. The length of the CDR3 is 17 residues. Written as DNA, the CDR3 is TGCGCCAGCAGCCAAGTGGGCGGGCGCTCGCCTAACTATGGCTACACCTTC. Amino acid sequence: CASSQVGGRSPNYGYTF.

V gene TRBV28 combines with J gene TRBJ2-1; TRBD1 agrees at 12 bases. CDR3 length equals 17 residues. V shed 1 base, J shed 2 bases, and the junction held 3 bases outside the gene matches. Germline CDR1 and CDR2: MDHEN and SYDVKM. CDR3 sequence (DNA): TGTGCCAGCAGTTTATTTGGGACAGGGGGCCCCTACAATGAGCAGTTCTTC. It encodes CASSLFGTGGPYNEQFF.

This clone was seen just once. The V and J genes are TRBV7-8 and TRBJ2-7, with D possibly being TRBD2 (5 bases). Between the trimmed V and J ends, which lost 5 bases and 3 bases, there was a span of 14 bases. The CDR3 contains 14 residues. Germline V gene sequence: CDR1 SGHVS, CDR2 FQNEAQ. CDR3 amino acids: CASSVDRESYEQYF. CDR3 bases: TGTGCCAGCAGCGTAGACCGGGAAAGCTACGAGCAGTACTTC.

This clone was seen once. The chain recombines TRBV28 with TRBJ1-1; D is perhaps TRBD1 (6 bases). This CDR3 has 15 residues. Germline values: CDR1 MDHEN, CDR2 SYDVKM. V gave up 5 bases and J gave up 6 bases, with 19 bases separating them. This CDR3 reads CASSTVGAGRSEAFF. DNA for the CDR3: TGTGCCAGCAGTACCGTGGGGGCTGGGCGATCTGAAGCTTTCTTT. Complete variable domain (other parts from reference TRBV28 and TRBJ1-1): DVKVTQSSRYLVKRTGEKVFLECVQDMDHENMFWYRQDPGLGLRLIYFSYDVKMKEKGDIPEGYSVSREKKERFSLILESASTNQTSMYLCASSTVGAGRSEAFFGQGTRLTVV.

Here the CDR3 DNA reads TGCAGCGTCCGACCTGGGACTCCCACAGATACGCAGTATTTT. Encoded protein: CSVRPGTPTDTQYF. The chain carries TRBV29-1 and TRBJ2-3; tentative D call: TRBD2 (6 bases). Germline assignment: CDR1 SQVTM and CDR2 ANQGSEA. V was cut by 6 bases and J by 2 bases, with 15 bases left in between. The CDR3 contains 14 residues.

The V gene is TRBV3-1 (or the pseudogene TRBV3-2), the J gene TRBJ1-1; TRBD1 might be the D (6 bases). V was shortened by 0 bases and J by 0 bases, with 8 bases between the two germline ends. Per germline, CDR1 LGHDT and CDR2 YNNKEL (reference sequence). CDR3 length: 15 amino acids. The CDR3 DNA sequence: TGTGCCAGCAGCCAAGAACGGACAGTGAACACTGAAGCTTTCTTT. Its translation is CASSQERTVNTEAFF.